This TCR beta chain was found in a study of T cell responses to AZD1222 COVID-19 vaccine. Study at large: Second-dose groups at about 4 or about 12 weeks were pooled. Study-wide results and limits: Spike-specific TCR breadth and depth were elevated following two AZD1222 doses. Only six or seven AZD1222 recipients tested seropositive at baseline. The span of vaccine-associated CD4 TCRs extended across spike, with dominance at 160-218 and 743-854.

The CDR3 totals 16 residues. Germline CDR1 and CDR2: SGHAT and FQNNGV. Trimming removed 1 base at V and 0 bases at J, with 13 bases between. Measured with immunoSEQ multiplex PCR; TCRdb has only the in-frame clones, and not every one. The data show more than 85,000 clones, about four fifths seen once. Of note for this clone: Its antigen is still unknown.

This TCR was recovered from an adult in good health. The chain uses TRBV11-2 and TRBJ2-7; D not resolved. The specimen comprised peripheral blood, sampled on day 0 of AZD1222 vaccination. The CDR3 region is CASSLGRLSDSYEQYF. The CDR3 bases are TGTGCCAGCAGCTTAGGTCGTTTGTCGGACTCCTACGAGCAGTACTTC.